Following are 2 T cell receptor beta chains from one sample sequenced in a study of CD8 T cells in ankylosing spondylitis. TCRdb ran MiXCR on the 5' RACE reads and lists one entry per CDR3 protein. Altogether around 330,000 distinct CDR3 sequences are present, around 10% being singletons, with the ten largest covering 9.1%. The sequenced material came from blood, either unsorted or a sorted T cell fraction (not recorded which). The source is a female donor with ankylosing spondylitis or in good health (not recorded which).

This clonotype was seen many times. The chain joins TRBV5-6 to TRBJ2-3; D unclear. Trimming left V 2 bases short and J 0 bases short, with 10 bases between. Germline CDR1 is SGHDT and CDR2 is YYEEEE. The CDR3 length is 15 residues. The DNA for the CDR3 is TGTGCCAGCAGCTTTTTAGTACAGAGCACAGATACGCAGTATTTT. Protein: CASSFLVQSTDTQYF.

This clonotype was observed many times. J is TRBJ1-1 and V is TRBV5-1, with D possibly matching TRBD1 (5 bases). The CDR3 sequence is 15 residues long. Germline lookup yields CDR1 SGHRS and CDR2 YFSETQ. The V end was cut by 1 base, the J end by 4 bases, with 14 bases between. CDR3 DNA: TGCGCCAGCAGCTTGCCCCTGACAGAGAGCACTGAAGCTTTCTTT. Translation gives CASSLPLTESTEAFF.